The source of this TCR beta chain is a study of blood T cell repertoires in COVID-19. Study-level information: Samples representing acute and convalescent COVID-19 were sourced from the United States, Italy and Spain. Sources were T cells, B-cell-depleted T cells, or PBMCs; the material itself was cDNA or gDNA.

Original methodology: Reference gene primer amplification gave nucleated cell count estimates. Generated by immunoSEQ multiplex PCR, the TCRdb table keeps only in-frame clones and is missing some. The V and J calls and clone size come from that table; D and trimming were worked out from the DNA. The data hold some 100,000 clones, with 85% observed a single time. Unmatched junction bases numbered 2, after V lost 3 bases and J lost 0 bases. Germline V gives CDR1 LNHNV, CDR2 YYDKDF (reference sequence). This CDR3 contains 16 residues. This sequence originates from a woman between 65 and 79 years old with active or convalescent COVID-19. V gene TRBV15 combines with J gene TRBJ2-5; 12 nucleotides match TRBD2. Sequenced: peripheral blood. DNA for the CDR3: TGTGCCACCAGCAGGCTAGCGGGGGGGAACCAAGAGACCCAGTACTTC. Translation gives CATSRLAGGNQETQYF.